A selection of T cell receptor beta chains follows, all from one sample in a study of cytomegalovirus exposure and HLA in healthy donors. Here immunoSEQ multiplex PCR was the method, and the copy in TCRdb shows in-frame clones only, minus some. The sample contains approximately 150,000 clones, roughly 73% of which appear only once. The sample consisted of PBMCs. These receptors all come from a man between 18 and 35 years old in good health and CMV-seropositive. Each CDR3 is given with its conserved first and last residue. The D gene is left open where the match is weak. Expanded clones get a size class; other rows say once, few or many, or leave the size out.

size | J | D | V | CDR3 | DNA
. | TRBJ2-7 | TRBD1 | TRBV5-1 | CASSGTGDLSYEQYF | TGCGCCAGCAGCGGGACAGGGGACCTCTCCTACGAGCAGTACTTC
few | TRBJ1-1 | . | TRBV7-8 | CASSFGQSKNTEAFF | TGTGCCAGCAGCTTCGGACAGTCGAAGAACACTGAAGCTTTCTTT
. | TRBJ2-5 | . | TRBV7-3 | CASSQAGLPQETQYF | TGTGCCAGCAGCCAAGCCGGACTACCCCAAGAGACCCAGTACTTC
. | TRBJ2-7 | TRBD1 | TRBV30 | CAWSLQGSSYEQYF | TGTGCCTGGAGTTTACAGGGGAGTTCCTACGAGCAGTACTTC
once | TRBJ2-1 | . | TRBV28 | CASSLGQVSYNEQFF | TGTGCCAGCAGTTTGGGCCAGGTGTCCTACAATGAGCAGTTCTTC
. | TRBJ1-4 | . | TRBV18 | CASSPDSRNEKLFF | TGTGCCAGCTCCCCGGACAGCAGGAATGAAAAACTGTTTTTT
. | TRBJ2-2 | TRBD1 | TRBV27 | CASSRPDRVGSGELFF | TGTGCCAGCAGTCGACCGGACAGGGTGGGATCCGGGGAGCTGTTTTTT
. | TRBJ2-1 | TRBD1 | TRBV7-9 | CSSSRTGGASNEQFF | TGTTCCAGCAGCCGGACAGGGGGCGCTTCAAATGAGCAGTTCTTC
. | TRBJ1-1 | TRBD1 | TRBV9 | CASTPRTGAKVGTEAFF | TGTGCCAGCACCCCACGGACAGGGGCTAAGGTGGGCACTGAAGCTTTCTTT
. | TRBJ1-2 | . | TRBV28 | CASSFQGFGYTF | TGTGCCAGCAGTTTCCAGGGTTTCGGTTACACCTTC
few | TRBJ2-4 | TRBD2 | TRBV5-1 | CASSSGTSGVLAKNIQYF | TGCGCCAGCAGCTCCGGGACTAGCGGGGTACTAGCCAAAAACATTCAGTACTTC
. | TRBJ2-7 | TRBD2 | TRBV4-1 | CASSPSPSGRKEQYF | TGCGCCAGCAGCCCCTCCCCTAGCGGGAGGAAGGAGCAGTACTTC
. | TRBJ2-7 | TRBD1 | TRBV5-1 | CASSLLSHSGGDRDNEQYF | TGCGCCAGCAGCTTACTTTCTCACTCCGGTGGGGACAGGGACAACGAGCAGTACTTC
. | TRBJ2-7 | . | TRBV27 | CASSFGGTPSYEQYF | TGTGCCAGCAGTTTCGGAGGGACCCCATCCTACGAGCAGTACTTC
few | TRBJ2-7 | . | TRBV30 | CAWSIPAHLREQYF | TGTGCCTGGAGTATTCCGGCCCATCTGAGGGAGCAGTACTTC
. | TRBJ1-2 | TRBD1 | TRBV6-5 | CASSYSRQGPNGYTF | TGTGCCAGCAGTTACTCGAGACAGGGACCTAATGGCTACACCTTC
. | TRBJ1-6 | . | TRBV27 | CASSLLGSPLHF | TGTGCCAGCAGTTTACTTGGCTCACCCCTCCACTTT
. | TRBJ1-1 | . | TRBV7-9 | CASRVLTWEAFF | TGTGCCAGCAGGGTACTAACGTGGGAAGCTTTCTTT
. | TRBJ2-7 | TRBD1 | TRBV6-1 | CASRDLVWDRAPHEQYF | TGTGCCAGCCGTGATTTGGTTTGGGACAGGGCGCCCCACGAGCAGTACTTC
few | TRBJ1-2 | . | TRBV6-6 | CASISSAPGLGGYTF | TGTGCCAGCATCTCCTCGGCCCCAGGGTTGGGGGGCTACACCTTC
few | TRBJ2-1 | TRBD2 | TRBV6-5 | CASTPTSGRYNEQFF | TGTGCCAGCACCCCCACTAGCGGGAGATACAATGAGCAGTTCTTC
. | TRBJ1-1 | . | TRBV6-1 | CASKERGSTEAFF | TGTGCCAGCAAGGAAAGGGGGAGTACTGAAGCTTTCTTT
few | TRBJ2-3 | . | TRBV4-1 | CASAVQSTDTQYF | TGCGCCAGCGCCGTCCAGAGCACAGATACGCAGTATTTT
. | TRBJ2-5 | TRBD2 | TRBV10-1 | CASSDSGSLSGEQYF | TGCGCCAGCAGTGATAGCGGGAGCCTATCGGGGGAGCAGTACTTC
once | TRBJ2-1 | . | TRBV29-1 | CSVGGYNEQFF | TGCAGCGTTGGAGGGTACAATGAGCAGTTCTTC
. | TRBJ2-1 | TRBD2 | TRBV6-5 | CASSLAGAVEQFF | TGTGCCAGCAGTTTAGCGGGAGCGGTCGAGCAGTTCTTC
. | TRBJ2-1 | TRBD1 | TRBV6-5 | CASSYLGQGSNEQFF | TGTGCCAGCAGTTACTTGGGACAGGGTAGCAATGAGCAGTTCTTC
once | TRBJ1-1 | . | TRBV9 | CASSVDARAYTEAFF | TGTGCCAGCAGCGTAGATGCCAGGGCATACACTGAAGCTTTCTTT
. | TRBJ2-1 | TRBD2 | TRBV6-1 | CASRGTSGGYNEQFF | TGTGCCAGCAGGGGGACTAGCGGGGGATACAATGAGCAGTTCTTC
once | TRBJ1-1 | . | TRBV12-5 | CASGLGPPRQDTEAFF | TGTGCTAGTGGTTTGGGACCACCCCGCCAAGACACAGAAGCTTTCTTT
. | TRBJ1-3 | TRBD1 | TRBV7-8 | CASSLATGGYTIYF | TGTGCCAGCAGCTTAGCGACAGGGGGGTACACCATATATTTT
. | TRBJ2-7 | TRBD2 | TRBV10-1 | CASKITSDYYEQYF | TGCGCCAGCAAAATCACTAGCGATTATTACGAGCAGTACTTC
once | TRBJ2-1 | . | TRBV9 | CASSVGQGYNEQFF | TGTGCCAGCAGCGTAGGTCAGGGATACAATGAGCAGTTCTTC
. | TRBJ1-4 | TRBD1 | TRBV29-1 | CSLEDRGDRGREKLFF | TGCAGCCTTGAAGATCGTGGGGACAGGGGACGTGAAAAACTGTTTTTT
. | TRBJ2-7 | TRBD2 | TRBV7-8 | CASSRTSSYEQYF | TGTGCCAGCAGCCGGACTAGTAGTTACGAGCAGTACTTC
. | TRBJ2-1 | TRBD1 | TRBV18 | CASSTGISYNEQFF | TGTGCCAGCTCGACAGGGATATCCTACAATGAGCAGTTCTTC
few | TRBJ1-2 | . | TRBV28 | CASRQTNYGYTF | TGTGCCAGCAGACAGACTAACTATGGCTACACCTTC
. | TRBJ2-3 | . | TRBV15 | CATSRAETRGPDTQYF | TGTGCCACCAGCAGAGCCGAGACTAGGGGCCCAGATACGCAGTATTTT
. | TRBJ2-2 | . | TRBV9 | CASSEMTGNTGELFF | TGTGCCAGCAGCGAGATGACTGGGAACACCGGGGAGCTGTTTTTT
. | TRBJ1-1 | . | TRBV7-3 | CASSLIGMNTEAFF | TGTGCCAGCAGCTTAATCGGGATGAACACTGAAGCTTTCTTT
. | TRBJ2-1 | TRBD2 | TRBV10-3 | CAISESPSGSSYNEQFF | TGTGCCATCAGTGAGTCGCCTAGCGGTAGCTCCTACAATGAGCAGTTCTTC
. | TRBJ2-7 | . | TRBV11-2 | CAASRGRVGEQYF | TGTGCCGCCAGCAGGGGACGGGTAGGCGAGCAGTACTTC
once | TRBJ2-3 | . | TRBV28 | CASRAQGTDTQYF | TGTGCCAGCCGAGCTCAGGGAACAGATACGCAGTATTTT
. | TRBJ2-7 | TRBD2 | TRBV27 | CASSRTFGGSSYEQYF | TGTGCCAGCAGTAGGACATTCGGGGGGAGCTCCTACGAGCAGTACTTC
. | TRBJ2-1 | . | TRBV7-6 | CASSFLADNEQFF | TGTGCCAGCAGTTTCTTGGCGGACAATGAGCAGTTCTTC